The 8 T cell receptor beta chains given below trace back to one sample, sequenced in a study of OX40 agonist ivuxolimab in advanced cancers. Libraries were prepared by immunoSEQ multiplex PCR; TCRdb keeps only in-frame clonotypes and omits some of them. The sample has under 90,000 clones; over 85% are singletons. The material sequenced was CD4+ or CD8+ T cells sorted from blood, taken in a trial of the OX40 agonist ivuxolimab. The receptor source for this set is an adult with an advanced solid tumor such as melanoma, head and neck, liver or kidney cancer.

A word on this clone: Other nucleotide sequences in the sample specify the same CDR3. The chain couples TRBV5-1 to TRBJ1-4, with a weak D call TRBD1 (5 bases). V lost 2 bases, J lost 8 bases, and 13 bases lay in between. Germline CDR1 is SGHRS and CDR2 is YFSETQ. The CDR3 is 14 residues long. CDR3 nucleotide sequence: TGCGCCAGCAGCTTTGGTGGCAGGGACGAAAAACTGTTTTTT. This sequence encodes CASSFGGRDEKLFF.

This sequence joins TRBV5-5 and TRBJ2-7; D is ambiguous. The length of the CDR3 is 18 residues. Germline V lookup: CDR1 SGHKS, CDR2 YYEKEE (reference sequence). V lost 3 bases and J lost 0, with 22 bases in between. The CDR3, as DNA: TGTGCCAGCAGCTCCGAGGAGAACTTTCTCCATAGCTCCTACGAGCAGTACTTC. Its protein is CASSSEENFLHSSYEQYF. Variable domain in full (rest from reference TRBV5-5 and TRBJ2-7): DAGVTQSPTHLIKTRGQQVTLRCSPISGHKSVSWYQQVLGQGPQFIFQYYEKEERGRGNFPDRFSARQFPNYSSELNVNALLLGDSALYLCASSSEENFLHSSYEQYFGPGTRLTVT.

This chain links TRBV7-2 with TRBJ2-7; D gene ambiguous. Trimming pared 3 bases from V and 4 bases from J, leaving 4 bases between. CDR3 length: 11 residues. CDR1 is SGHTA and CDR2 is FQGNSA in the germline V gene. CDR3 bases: TGTGCCAGCAGCTTTATGTACGAGCAGTACTTC. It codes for CASSFMYEQYF. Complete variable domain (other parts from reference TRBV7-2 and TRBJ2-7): GAGVSQSPSNKVTEKGKDVELRCDPISGHTALYWYRQSLGQGLEFLIYFQGNSAPDKSGLPSDRFSAERTGGSVSTLTIQRTQQEDSAVYLCASSFMYEQYFGPGTRLTVT.

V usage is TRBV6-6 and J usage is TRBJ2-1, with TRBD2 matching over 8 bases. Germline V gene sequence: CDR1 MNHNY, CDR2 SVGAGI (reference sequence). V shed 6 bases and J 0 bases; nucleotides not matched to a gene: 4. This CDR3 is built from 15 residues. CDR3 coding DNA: TGTGCCAGCAGGCCCGGGGGGGTCTCCTACAATGAGCAGTTCTTC. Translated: CASRPGGVSYNEQFF.

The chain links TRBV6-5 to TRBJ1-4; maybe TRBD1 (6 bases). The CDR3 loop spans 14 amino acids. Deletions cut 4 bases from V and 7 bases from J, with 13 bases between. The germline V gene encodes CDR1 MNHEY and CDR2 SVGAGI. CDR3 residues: CASSFRGESEKLFF. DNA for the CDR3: TGTGCCAGCAGTTTTAGGGGGGAGAGTGAAAAACTGTTTTTT.

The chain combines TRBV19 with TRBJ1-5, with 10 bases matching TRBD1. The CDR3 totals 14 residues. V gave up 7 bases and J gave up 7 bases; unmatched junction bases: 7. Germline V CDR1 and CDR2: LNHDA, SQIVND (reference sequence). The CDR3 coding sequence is TGTGCCAGTACCCCGGACAGGGGGGGACAGCCCCAGCATTTT. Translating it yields CASTPDRGGQPQHF.

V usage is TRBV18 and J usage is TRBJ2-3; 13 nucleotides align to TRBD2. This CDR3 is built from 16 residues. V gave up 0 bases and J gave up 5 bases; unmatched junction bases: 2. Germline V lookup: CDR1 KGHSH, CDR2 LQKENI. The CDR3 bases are TGTGCCAGCTCACCACCGGGACTAGCGGGGATAGATACGCAGTATTTT. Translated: CASSPPGLAGIDTQYF.

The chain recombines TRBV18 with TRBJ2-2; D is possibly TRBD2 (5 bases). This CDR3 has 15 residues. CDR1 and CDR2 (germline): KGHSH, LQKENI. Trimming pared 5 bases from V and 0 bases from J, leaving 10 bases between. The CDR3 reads CASSLSGANTGELFF. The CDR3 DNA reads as TGTGCCAGCTCATTGTCCGGGGCGAACACCGGGGAGCTGTTTTTT.